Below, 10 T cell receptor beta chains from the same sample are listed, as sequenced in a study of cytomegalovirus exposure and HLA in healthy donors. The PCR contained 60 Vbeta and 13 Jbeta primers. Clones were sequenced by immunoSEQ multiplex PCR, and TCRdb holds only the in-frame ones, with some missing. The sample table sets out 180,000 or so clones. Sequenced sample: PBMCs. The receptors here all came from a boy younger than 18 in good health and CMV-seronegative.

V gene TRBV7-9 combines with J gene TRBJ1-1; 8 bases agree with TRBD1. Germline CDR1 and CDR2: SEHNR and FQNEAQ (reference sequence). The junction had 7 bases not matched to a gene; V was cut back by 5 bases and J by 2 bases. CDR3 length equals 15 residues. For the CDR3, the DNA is TGTGCCAGCAGCGCCGGGGACAGGAGAAACACTGAAGCTTTCTTT. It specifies CASSAGDRRNTEAFF.

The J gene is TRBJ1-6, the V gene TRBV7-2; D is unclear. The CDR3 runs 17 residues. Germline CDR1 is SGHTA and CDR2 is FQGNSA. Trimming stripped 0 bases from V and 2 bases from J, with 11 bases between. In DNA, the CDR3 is TGTGCCAGCAGCTTAGCCCATTCTACCCCCTATAATTCACCCCTCCACTTT. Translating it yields CASSLAHSTPYNSPLHF.

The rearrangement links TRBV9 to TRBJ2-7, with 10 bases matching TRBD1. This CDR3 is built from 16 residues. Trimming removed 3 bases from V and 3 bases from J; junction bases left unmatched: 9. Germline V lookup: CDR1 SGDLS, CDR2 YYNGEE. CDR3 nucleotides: TGTGCCAGCAGCGCAAGACCGGGACAGGGGATCTACGAGCAGTACTTC. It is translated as CASSARPGQGIYEQYF.

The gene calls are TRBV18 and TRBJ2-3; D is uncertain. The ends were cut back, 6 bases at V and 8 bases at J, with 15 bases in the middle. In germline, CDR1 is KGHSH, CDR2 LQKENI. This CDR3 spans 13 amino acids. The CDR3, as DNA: TGTGCCAGCTCCACTAAGGAAACCGGTACGCAGTATTTT. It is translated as CASSTKETGTQYF.

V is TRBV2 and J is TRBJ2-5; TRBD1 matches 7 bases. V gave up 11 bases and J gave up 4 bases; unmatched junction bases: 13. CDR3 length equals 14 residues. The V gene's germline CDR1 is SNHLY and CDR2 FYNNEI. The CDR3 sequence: CACQGVVISETQYF. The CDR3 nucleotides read TGTGCCTGTCAGGGGGTGGTGATTTCAGAGACCCAGTACTTC. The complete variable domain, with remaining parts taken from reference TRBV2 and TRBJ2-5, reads EPEVTQTPSHQVTQMGQEVILRCVPISNHLYFYWYRQILGQKVEFLVSFYNNEISEKSEIFDDQFSVERPDGSNFTLKIRSTKLEDSAMYFCACQGVVISETQYFGPGTRLLVL.

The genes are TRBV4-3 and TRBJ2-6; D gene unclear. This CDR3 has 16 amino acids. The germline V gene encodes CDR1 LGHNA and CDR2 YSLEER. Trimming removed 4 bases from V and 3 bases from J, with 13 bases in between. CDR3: CASSPSSTGGANVLTF. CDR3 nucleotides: TGCGCCAGCAGCCCATCATCGACGGGTGGGGCCAACGTCCTGACTTTC.

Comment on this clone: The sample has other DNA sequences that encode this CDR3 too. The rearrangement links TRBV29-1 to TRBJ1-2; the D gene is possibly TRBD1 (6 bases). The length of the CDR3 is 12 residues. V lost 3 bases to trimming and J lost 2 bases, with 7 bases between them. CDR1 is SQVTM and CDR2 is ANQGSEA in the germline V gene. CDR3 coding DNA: TGCAGCGTTGATCAGGGGAACTATGGCTACACCTTC. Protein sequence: CSVDQGNYGYTF.

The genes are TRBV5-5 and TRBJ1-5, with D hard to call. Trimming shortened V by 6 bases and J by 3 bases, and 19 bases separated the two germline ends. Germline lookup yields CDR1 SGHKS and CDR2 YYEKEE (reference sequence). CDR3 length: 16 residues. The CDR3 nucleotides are TGTGCCAGCACCCTCAAAAATGGTCCAGTCAATCAGCCCCAGCATTTT. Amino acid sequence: CASTLKNGPVNQPQHF.

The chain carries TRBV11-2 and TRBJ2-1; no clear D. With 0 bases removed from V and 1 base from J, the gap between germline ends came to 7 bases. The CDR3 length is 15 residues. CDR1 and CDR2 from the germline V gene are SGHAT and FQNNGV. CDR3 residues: CASSLDLNSYNEQFF. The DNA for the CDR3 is TGTGCCAGCAGCTTAGATCTAAATTCCTACAATGAGCAGTTCTTC.

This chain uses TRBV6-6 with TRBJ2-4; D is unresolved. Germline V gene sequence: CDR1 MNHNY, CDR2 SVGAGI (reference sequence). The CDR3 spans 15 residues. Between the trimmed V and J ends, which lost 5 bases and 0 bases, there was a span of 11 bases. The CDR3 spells CASSPVELAKNIQYF. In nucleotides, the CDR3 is TGTGCCAGCAGTCCGGTCGAACTAGCCAAAAACATTCAGTACTTC.